A single sample is the source of the 22 T cell receptor beta chains below, sequenced in a study of blood T cells in healthy people across ages. Together with a sample-barcoded 5' primer, a J-beta primer mix was included in a second PCR lasting about 7 to 12 cycles. TCRdb itself ran the 5' RACE reads through MiXCR, one entry per CDR3 protein. Of around 1,800,000 distinct CDR3 sequences in the sample, 30% to 40% are singletons; the top ten hold around 23%. The sample comprised blood. The receptors derive from a human donor in good health.

This rearrangement joins TRBV9 to TRBJ2-1, with 7 bases aligning to TRBD1. The V gene end was trimmed by 0 bases and the J gene end by 5 bases; junction bases not matched to a gene: 8. The CDR3 contains 16 residues. Germline V gene data show CDR1 as SGDLS and CDR2 as YYNGEE. CDR3 nucleotides: TGTGCCAGCAGCGTAGCTACTTGGGACAGCCACAATGAGCAGTTCTTC. Translation: CASSVATWDSHNEQFF.

V and J are TRBV5-1 and TRBJ2-4; D remains ambiguous. Germline loops: CDR1 SGHRS, CDR2 YFSETQ. The CDR3 is made up of 14 amino acids. Trimming left V 0 bases short and J 0 bases short, with 4 bases between. Written as DNA, the CDR3 is TGCGCCAGCAGCTTGGATCAAGCCAAAAACATTCAGTACTTC. Its translation is CASSLDQAKNIQYF. The full variable domain, completed using reference TRBV5-1 and TRBJ2-4, is KAGVTQTPRYLIKTRGQQVTLSCSPISGHRSVSWYQQTPGQGLQFLFEYFSETQRNKGNFPGRFSGRQFSNSRSEMNVSTLELGDSALYLCASSLDQAKNIQYFGAGTRLSVL.

This clonotype was detected a few times. This sequence joins TRBV5-1 and TRBJ1-6, with D perhaps TRBD1 (6 bases). Trimming left V 4 bases short and J 8 bases short, with 16 bases between. The length of the CDR3 is 15 residues. Per the germline V gene, CDR1 is SGHRS and CDR2 is YFSETQ. The CDR3 DNA follows: TGCGCCAGCAGCCAGGGGTGGACGAGGGATTCACCCCTCCACTTT. Protein: CASSQGWTRDSPLHF.

This clonotype was detected a few times. The chain combines TRBV7-2 with TRBJ2-7; no clear D. Between the trimmed V and J ends, which lost 3 bases and 5 bases, there was a span of 14 bases. Germline V CDR1 and CDR2: SGHTA, FQGNSA. The CDR3 spans 14 residues. The CDR3 is CASSLIGLFDEQYF. In DNA form, the CDR3 reads TGTGCCAGCAGCTTGATAGGGTTGTTCGACGAGCAGTACTTC.

This clonotype appeared once. The junction departs from the called germline gene at one end, perhaps through a read error. The chain couples TRBV15 to TRBJ2-5, with unresolved D. The CDR3 is 13 residues long. Germline V gene sequence: CDR1 LNHNV, CDR2 YYDKDF (reference sequence). The CDR3 reads CATSRVSQETLYF. The CDR3 DNA reads TGTGCCACCAGCAGAGTTTCCCAAGAGACCCTGTACTTC.

J is TRBJ2-5 and V is TRBV20-1, with 8 bases that match TRBD2. The V segment lost 6 bases and the J segment 3 bases; nucleotides outside the gene matches: 6. CDR1 and CDR2 (germline): DFQATT, SNEGSKA (reference sequence). The CDR3 spans 13 residues. CDR3 in amino acids: CSAEGGGKETQYF. In DNA, the CDR3 is TGCAGTGCAGAGGGCGGGGGGAAAGAGACCCAGTACTTC.

This clonotype was detected only a few times. The chain recombines TRBV12-3 or TRBV12-4 with TRBJ1-1; D gene uncertain. The ends were cut back, 1 base at V and 0 bases at J, with 6 bases in the middle. There are 14 residues in the CDR3. CDR3 sequence: CASSLGLLNTEAFF. CDR3 nucleotide sequence: TGTGCCAGCAGTTTAGGTCTCCTGAACACTGAAGCTTTCTTT.

This clonotype was seen many times. This chain connects TRBV29-1 to TRBJ2-7; D is perhaps TRBD2 (6 bases). Trimming took 7 bases from V and 0 from J, leaving 16 bases between them. CDR3 length equals 14 residues. Germline CDR1 and CDR2: SQVTM and ANQGSEA. The CDR3 sequence: CSASRGRRSYEQYF. The CDR3 DNA is TGCAGCGCGAGCCGAGGGAGGCGCTCCTACGAGCAGTACTTC.

This chain connects TRBV20-1 to TRBJ1-2; D might be TRBD1 (6 bases). CDR1 DFQATT and CDR2 SNEGSKA come from the germline V gene (reference sequence). Trimming cost V 6 bases and J 7 bases, with 18 bases left between them. This CDR3 has 13 residues. This CDR3 reads CSAFIGGAFGYTF. CDR3 bases: TGCAGTGCCTTCATTGGGGGGGCGTTTGGCTACACCTTC.

This clonotype has a handful of counts. V is TRBV2 and J is TRBJ1-2; tentative D call: TRBD1 (5 bases). The CDR3 is 15 residues long. V gave up 5 bases and J gave up 0 bases, with 13 bases separating them. Germline assignment: CDR1 SNHLY and CDR2 FYNNEI. The CDR3 loop is CASSRQLTPNYGYTF. The CDR3 nucleotides read TGTGCCAGCAGTAGACAGCTCACACCTAACTATGGCTACACCTTC. The whole variable domain, filled in from reference TRBV2 and TRBJ1-2, reads EPEVTQTPSHQVTQMGQEVILRCVPISNHLYFYWYRQILGQKVEFLVSFYNNEISEKSEIFDDQFSVERPDGSNFTLKIRSTKLEDSAMYFCASSRQLTPNYGYTFGSGTRLTVV.

This clonotype was counted between two and nine times. The CDR3 sequence: CSAVPGMISYNEQFF. CDR3 bases: TGCAGTGCTGTTCCGGGGATGATTTCCTACAATGAGCAGTTCTTC. The chain links TRBV20-1 to TRBJ2-1, with TRBD2 as a possible D gene (5 bases). Germline CDR1 DFQATT, CDR2 SNEGSKA (reference sequence). CDR3 length equals 15 residues. With 5 bases removed from V and 1 base from J, the gap between germline ends came to 15 bases.

There are a few counts of this clonotype. The chain employs TRBV10-3 and TRBJ2-7; 7 bases line up with TRBD2. Germline V gives CDR1 ENHRY, CDR2 SYGVKD. With 3 bases clipped from V and 3 bases from J, the junction kept 8 bases outside the gene matches. The CDR3 extends over 15 amino acids. The CDR3 DNA follows: TGTGCCATCAGTGATATCGGTAGCGGGTTCTACGAGCAGTACTTC. It codes for CAISDIGSGFYEQYF.

The J gene is TRBJ2-3, the V gene TRBV20-1; tentatively, D is TRBD1 (5 bases). V lost 5 bases and J lost 5, with 20 bases in between. The CDR3 consists of 15 residues. Germline CDR1 reads DFQATT; CDR2 reads SNEGSKA (reference sequence). This chain's CDR3 is CSAPPQGLRLDTQYF. CDR3 coding DNA: TGCAGTGCTCCCCCTCAGGGCCTGAGGCTAGATACGCAGTATTTT.

The chain recombines TRBV6-1 with TRBJ2-1; the match to TRBD2 covers 11 bases. Germline CDR1 reads MNHNS; CDR2 reads SASEGT. Losses at the gene ends were 10 bases for V and 0 bases for J; bases not matched to a gene: 14. This CDR3 has 18 amino acids. In DNA, the CDR3 is TGTGCCACCTTCCTAACTAGCGGGGGTTCGGACTCCTACAATGAGCAGTTCTTC. Residues: CATFLTSGGSDSYNEQFF.

On this clonotype: The germline gene is not matched at one end of the junction; a read error may be the cause. The gene calls are TRBV12-3 or TRBV12-4 and TRBJ2-4, with 7 bases lining up with TRBD2. The CDR3 loop spans 15 amino acids. The CDR3 here is CVSSFGRLAKNIQYF. The DNA of the CDR3 is TGTGTCAGCAGTTTCGGGAGGTTAGCCAAAAACATTCAGTACTTC.

This chain joins TRBV5-1 and TRBJ2-5; 7 bases align to TRBD1. Germline loops: CDR1 SGHRS, CDR2 YFSETQ. V was clipped by 2 bases and J by 3 bases; unmatched bases: 7. The CDR3 length is 15 residues. The CDR3 nucleotides read TGCGCCAGCAGCTTCCCGACAGGGTTTAAAGAGACCCAGTACTTC. Amino acid sequence: CASSFPTGFKETQYF.

In this sample, this clonotype turned up a few times. The CDR3 protein is CASSPGQGLDTDTQYF. For the CDR3, the DNA is TGCGCCAGCAGCCCCGGACAGGGTTTAGACACAGATACGCAGTATTTT. This chain joins TRBV5-1 and TRBJ2-3; 8 nucleotides agree with TRBD1. The CDR3 is 16 amino acids. Germline loops: CDR1 SGHRS, CDR2 YFSETQ. V lost 4 bases and J lost 2; bases outside the gene matches: 9.

Many counts were recorded for this clonotype. V and J are TRBV29-1 and TRBJ2-7; no reliable D call. The germline V and J ends were trimmed by 5 bases and 5 bases, with 10 bases remaining between them. Germline V gene data show CDR1 as SQVTM and CDR2 as ANQGSEA. The CDR3 spans 11 residues. DNA for the CDR3: TGCAGCGTTCGCCCAGGTGACGAGCAGTACTTC. It codes for CSVRPGDEQYF.

This chain connects TRBV30 to TRBJ1-2, with unresolved D. Trimming stripped 5 bases from V and 5 bases from J, with 9 bases between. CDR3 length: 11 amino acids. Germline loops: CDR1 GTSNPN, CDR2 SVGIG (reference sequence). In nucleotides, the CDR3 is TGTGCCTGGTCTGAAGGGTATGGCTACACCTTC. Protein: CAWSEGYGYTF.

This clonotype was seen a handful of times. The rearrangement links TRBV29-1 to TRBJ2-5; D is perhaps TRBD1 (5 bases). From germline, CDR1 is SQVTM and CDR2 ANQGSEA. The CDR3 has 14 residues. The V end lost 6 bases, the J end lost 5 bases, and 19 bases lay between the germline ends. The CDR3 DNA is TGCAGCGTCTTCGCCTCAGGGTCTCGGGAGACCCAGTACTTC. As protein: CSVFASGSRETQYF. The full variable domain, in which reference TRBV29-1 and TRBJ2-5 provide the parts outside the CDR3, is SAVISQKPSRDICQRGTSLTIQCQVDSQVTMMFWYRQQPGQSLTLIATANQGSEATYESGFVIDKFPISRPNLTFSTLTVSNMSPEDSSIYLCSVFASGSRETQYFGPGTRLLVL.

The chain carries TRBV6-5 and TRBJ2-1; a weak D match, TRBD2 (6 bases). Trimming left V 2 bases short and J 7 bases short, with 15 bases between. This CDR3 contains 15 residues. The germline V gene encodes CDR1 MNHEY and CDR2 SVGAGI. The DNA of the CDR3 is TGTGCCAGCAGTTACGGCGGGACCTCCGGGAATGAGCAGTTCTTC. Its translation is CASSYGGTSGNEQFF.

This clonotype was recorded a few times. At one end, the junction sequence differs from germline, possibly due to a read error. This rearrangement joins TRBV20-1 to TRBJ1-6; D perhaps matches TRBD1 (5 bases). Germline V gene lookup returns CDR1 DFQATT and CDR2 SNEGSKA (reference sequence). The CDR3 has 17 residues. CDR3 residues: CSAPSSGASSYNSPLHF. CDR3 bases: TGTAGTGCTCCTAGCTCCGGGGCGAGCTCCTATAATTCACCCCTCCACTTT.